The text below deals with one T cell receptor (beta chain). TCR beta CDR3 region amplification was performed from RNA transcripts. An initial round of RT-PCR targeting the TCR CDR3 relied on the HTBI primer set. TCRdb reprocessed the multiplex PCR reads with MiXCR, giving one entry per CDR3 protein. Among just over 550,000 distinct CDR3 sequences listed, about half were seen once. This CDR3 spans 16 amino acids. Germline V CDR1 and CDR2: LGHNA, YSLEER. V lost 3 bases and J 2 bases, leaving 16 bases between the germline ends. This record belongs to a study of T cells in Graves' hyperthyroidism and ophthalmopathy.

The gene calls are TRBV4-3 and TRBJ1-1; a weak D match, TRBD1 (5 bases). Sequenced material: peripheral blood or thyroid tissue (not recorded which). This sequence originates from a young woman with Graves' hyperthyroidism. This CDR3 reads CASSHGPGRSNTEAFF. The CDR3 nucleotides are TGCGCCAGCAGCCATGGCCCGGGACGTTCCAACACTGAAGCTTTCTTT.